This paragraph covers one T cell receptor (beta chain) sequence. It lacks a known antigen. The input lacks base qualities; no much larger clone sits a single base away. V is trimmed back by 6 bases and J by 4 bases, and the junction contains 4 bases that no gene match accounts for. The germline V gene sets CDR1 to SGHAT and CDR2 to FQNNGV. The CDR3 numbers 14 residues from cysteine through phenylalanine. Here the CDR3 DNA is all that survives: 42 bases in frame from base 1. The sample originates from a study of blood T cell repertoires in COVID-19 (dated by TCRdb to about 2020). General notes on the study: Collaborator samples came from the United States, Italy and Spain and covered acute and convalescent phases of COVID-19. The material from the prospective study consisted of cDNA or gDNA derived from T cells, B-cell-depleted T cells, or PBMCs. Deeply sampled blood TCRbeta repertoires from subjects exposed to, actively infected with, or recovered from COVID-19 were included in the dataset. The repertoires were made available in a free public database intended to serve as a resource for research on the immune response to SARS-CoV-2. Samples were obtained from the ongoing ImmuneRACE study (first 160 participants) and from some 1,200 subjects provided by 6 global collaborators. The sample metadata nearly always contained a de-identified subject ID, COVID-19 status, age in years and sex. Where available, HLA class I and class II types were obtained from metadata supplied by the sample provider rather than from assay-based typing.

The investigation overall reported the following: Clinical and demographic metadata were provided uncurated, with the amount varying by source and participant.

TCRbeta CDR3 regions were amplified from genomic DNA by means of the immunoSEQ Assay, a bias-controlled multiplex PCR. On the authors' methods: Nucleated cell counts per sample were estimated from amplification of reference gene primers within the assay. Sequence reads were collapsed and filtered to measure the absolute abundance of every unique TCRbeta CDR3 rearrangement. For each sample, productive Simpson clonality was calculated as the square root of Simpson's diversity index across productive rearrangements. The table comes from immuneACCESS by way of TCRdb, which keeps in-frame sequences with V and J called. Part of the clones is missing from these tables; in studies checked, under half for an unresolved V gene and the rest for unknown reasons. That table supplies the V and J calls and clone size; D and trimming were determined from the DNA. This sample lists more than 200,000 clones; less than 90% were detected once. The ten largest clones take up approximately 2% of the sample.

Collaborating institutions collected whole blood in K2EDTA tubes following their own protocols. For TCRbeta analysis, collaborators shipped samples in one of three forms: frozen whole blood, isolated PBMCs, or DNA extracted from either of those sample types. The source material was peripheral blood. In this chain, TRBV11-2 is recombined with TRBJ1-4; 8 central nucleotides agree with TRBD1. The TCR comes from a man younger than 45 with active or convalescent COVID-19. CDR3 reads: CASSRQGINEKLFF. The nucleotide sequence reads TGTGCCAGCAGTCGACAGGGGATTAATGAAAAACTGTTTTTT.